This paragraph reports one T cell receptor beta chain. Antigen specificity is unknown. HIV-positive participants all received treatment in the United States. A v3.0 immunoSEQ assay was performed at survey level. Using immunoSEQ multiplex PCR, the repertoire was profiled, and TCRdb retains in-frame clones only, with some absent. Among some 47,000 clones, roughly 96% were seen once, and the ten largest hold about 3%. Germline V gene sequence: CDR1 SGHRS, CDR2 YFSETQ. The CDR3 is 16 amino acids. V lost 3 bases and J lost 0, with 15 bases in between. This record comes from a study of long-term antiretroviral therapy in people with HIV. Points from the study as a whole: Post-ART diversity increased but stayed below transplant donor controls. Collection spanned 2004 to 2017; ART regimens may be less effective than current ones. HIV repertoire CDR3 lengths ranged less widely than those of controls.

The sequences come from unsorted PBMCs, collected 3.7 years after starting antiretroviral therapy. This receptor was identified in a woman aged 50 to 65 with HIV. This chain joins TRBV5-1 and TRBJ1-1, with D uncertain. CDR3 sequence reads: CASSSFGVILNTEAFF. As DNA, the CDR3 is TGCGCCAGCAGCTCTTTCGGAGTCATCCTGAACACTGAAGCTTTCTTT.